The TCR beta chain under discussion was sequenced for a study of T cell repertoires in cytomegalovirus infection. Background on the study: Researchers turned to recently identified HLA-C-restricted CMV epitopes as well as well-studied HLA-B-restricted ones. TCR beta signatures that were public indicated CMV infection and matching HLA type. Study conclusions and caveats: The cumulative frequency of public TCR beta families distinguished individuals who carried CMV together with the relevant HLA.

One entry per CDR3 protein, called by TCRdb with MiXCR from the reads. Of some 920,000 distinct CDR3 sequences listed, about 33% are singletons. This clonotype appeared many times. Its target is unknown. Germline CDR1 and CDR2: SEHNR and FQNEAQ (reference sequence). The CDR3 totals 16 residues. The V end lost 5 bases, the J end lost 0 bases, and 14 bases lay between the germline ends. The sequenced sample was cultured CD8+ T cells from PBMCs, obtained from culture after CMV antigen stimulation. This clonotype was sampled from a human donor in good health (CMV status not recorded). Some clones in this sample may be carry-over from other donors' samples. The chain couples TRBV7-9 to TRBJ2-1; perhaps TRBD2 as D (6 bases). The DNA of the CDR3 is TGTGCCAGCAGCCCCGGGACTGCGAGCTCCTACAATGAGCAGTTCTTC. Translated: CASSPGTASSYNEQFF.